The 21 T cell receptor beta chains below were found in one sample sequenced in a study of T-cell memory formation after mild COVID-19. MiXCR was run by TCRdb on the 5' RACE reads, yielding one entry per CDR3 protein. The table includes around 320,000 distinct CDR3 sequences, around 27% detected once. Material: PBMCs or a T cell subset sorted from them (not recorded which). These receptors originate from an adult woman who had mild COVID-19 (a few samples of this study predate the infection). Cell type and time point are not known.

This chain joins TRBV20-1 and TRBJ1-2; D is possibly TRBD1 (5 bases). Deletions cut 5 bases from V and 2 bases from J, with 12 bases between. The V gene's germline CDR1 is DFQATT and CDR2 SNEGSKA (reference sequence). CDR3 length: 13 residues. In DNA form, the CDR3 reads TGCAGTGCTCCCTGGGACGTAAACTATGGCTACACCTTC. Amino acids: CSAPWDVNYGYTF.

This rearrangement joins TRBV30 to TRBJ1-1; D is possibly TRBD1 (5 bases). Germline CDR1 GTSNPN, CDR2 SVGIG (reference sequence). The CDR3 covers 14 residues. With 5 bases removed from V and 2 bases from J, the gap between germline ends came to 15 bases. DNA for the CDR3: TGTGCCTGGGCCAAATGGCAGGGAAACACTGAAGCTTTCTTT. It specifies CAWAKWQGNTEAFF.

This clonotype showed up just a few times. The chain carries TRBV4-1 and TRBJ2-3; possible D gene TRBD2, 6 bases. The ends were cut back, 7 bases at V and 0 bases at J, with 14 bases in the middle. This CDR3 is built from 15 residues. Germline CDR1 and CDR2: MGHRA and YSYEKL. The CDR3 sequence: CASNLGTYSTDTQYF. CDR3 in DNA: TGCGCCAGCAACCTCGGGACTTATAGCACAGATACGCAGTATTTT.

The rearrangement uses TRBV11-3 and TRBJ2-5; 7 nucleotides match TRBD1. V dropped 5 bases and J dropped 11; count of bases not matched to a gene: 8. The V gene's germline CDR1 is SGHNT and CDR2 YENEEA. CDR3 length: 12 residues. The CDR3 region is CASSQDRRRQYF. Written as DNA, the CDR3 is TGTGCCAGCAGCCAGGACAGGCGACGTCAGTACTTC. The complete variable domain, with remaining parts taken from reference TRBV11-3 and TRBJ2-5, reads EAGVVQSPRYKIIEKKQPVAFWCNPISGHNTLYWYLQNLGQGPELLIRYENEEAVDDSQLPKDRFSAERLKGVDSTLKIQPAELGDSAVYLCASSQDRRRQYFGPGTRLLVL.

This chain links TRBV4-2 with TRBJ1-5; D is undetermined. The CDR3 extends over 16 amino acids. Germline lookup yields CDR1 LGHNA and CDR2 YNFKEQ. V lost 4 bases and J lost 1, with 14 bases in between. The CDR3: CASSPSDDPSNQPQHF. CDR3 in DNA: TGTGCCAGCAGCCCTAGTGATGATCCGAGCAATCAGCCCCAGCATTTT.

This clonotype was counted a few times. CDR3 nucleotide sequence: TGTGCCAGCAGCCAAGAGGTTGCAGATACGCAGTATTTT. Protein product: CASSQEVADTQYF. This sequence joins TRBV3-1 and TRBJ2-3; unclear D gene. Germline-derived CDR1 and CDR2 are LGHDT and YNNKEL (reference sequence). The germline V and J ends were trimmed by 0 bases and 4 bases, with 5 bases remaining between them. This CDR3 contains 13 residues.

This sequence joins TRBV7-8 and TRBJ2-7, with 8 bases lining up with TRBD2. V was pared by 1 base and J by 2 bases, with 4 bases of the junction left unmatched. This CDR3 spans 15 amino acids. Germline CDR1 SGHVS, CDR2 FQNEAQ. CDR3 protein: CASSLGSGTAYEQYF. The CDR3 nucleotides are TGTGCCAGCAGCTTAGGTAGCGGGACTGCCTACGAGCAGTACTTC.

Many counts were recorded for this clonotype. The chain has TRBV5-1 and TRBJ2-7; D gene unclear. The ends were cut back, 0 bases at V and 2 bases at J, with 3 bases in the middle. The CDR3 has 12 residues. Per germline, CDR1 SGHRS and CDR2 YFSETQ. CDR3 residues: CASSLDTYEQYF. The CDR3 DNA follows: TGCGCCAGCAGCTTGGATACCTACGAGCAGTACTTC.

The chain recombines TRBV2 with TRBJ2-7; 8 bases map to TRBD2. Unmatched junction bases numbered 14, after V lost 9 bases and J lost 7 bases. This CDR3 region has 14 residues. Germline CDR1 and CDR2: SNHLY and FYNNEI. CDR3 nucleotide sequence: TGTGCCAGTGCCGGGACTAGGGGGGTAGGAGAGCAGTACTTC. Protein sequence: CASAGTRGVGEQYF.

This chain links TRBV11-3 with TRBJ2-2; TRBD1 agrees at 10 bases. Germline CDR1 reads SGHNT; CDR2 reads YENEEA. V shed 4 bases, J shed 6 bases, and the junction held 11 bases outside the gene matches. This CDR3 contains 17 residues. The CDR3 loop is CASSWSLGTGAAGELFF. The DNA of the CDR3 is TGTGCCAGCAGCTGGAGTTTGGGGACAGGGGCCGCCGGGGAGCTGTTTTTT.

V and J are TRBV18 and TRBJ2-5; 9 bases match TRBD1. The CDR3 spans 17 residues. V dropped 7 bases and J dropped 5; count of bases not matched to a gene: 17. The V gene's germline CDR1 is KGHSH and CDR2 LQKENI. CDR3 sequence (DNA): TGTGCCAGCTATAGCCCGACCCAACAGGGGGCTCGGGAGACCCAGTACTTC. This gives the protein CASYSPTQQGARETQYF.

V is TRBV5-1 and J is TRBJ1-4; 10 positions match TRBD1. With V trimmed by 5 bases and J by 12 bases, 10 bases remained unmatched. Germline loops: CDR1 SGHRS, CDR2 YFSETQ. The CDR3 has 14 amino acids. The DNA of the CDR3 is TGCGCCAGCAGACCGGGACAGGGGTCGGTGGAACTGTTTTTT. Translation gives CASRPGQGSVELFF.

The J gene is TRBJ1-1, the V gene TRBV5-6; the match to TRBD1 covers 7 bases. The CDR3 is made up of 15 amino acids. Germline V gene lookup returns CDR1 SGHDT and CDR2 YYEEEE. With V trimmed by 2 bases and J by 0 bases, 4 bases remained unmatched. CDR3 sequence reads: CASSLQGRMNTEAFF. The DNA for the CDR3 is TGTGCCAGCAGCTTACAGGGGAGAATGAACACTGAAGCTTTCTTT.

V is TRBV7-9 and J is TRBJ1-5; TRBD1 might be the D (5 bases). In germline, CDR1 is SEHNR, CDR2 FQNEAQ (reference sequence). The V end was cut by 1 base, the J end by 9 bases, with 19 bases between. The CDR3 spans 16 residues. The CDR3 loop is CASSLEGGEPTPPQHF. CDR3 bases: TGTGCCAGCAGCTTAGAGGGAGGGGAACCCACCCCGCCCCAGCATTTT.

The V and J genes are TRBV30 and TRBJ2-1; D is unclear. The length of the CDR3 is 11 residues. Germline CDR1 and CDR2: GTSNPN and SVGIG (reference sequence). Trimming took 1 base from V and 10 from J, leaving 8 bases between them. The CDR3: CAWSDPREQFF. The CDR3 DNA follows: TGTGCCTGGAGTGACCCTAGGGAGCAGTTCTTC.

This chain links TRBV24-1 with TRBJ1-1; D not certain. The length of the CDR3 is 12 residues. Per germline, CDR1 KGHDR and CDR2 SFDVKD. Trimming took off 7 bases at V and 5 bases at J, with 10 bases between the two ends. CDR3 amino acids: CATSDGITEAFF. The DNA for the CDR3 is TGTGCCACCAGCGATGGGATAACTGAAGCTTTCTTT.

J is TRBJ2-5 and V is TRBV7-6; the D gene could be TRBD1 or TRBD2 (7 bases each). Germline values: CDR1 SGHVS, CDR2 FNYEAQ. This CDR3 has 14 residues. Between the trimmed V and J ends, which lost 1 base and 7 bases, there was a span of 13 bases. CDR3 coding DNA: TGTGCCAGCAGCTTAGTGGTCAGGGGGGGGACCCAGTACTTC. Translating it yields CASSLVVRGGTQYF.

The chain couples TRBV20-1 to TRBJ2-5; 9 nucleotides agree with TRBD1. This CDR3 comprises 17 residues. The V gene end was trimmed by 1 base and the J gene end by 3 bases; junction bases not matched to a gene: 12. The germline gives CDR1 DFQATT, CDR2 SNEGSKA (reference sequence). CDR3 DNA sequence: TGCAGTGCTAGAGCGTATTTCGCCGGGACAGGGAAAGAGACCCAGTACTTC. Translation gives CSARAYFAGTGKETQYF.

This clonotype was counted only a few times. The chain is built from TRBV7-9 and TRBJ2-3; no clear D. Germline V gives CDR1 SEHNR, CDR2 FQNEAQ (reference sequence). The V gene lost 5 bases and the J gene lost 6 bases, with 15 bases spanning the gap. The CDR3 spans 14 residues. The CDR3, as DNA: TGTGCCAGCAGCCTATTTGCCGATCCTGATACGCAGTATTTT. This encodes CASSLFADPDTQYF.

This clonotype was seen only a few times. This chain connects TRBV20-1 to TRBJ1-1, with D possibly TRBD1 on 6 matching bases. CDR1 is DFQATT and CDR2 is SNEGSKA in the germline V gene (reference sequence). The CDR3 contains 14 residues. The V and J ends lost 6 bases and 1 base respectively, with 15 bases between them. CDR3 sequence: CSALIGGGNTEAFF. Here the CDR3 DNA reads TGCAGTGCCCTAATCGGGGGCGGGAACACTGAAGCTTTCTTT.

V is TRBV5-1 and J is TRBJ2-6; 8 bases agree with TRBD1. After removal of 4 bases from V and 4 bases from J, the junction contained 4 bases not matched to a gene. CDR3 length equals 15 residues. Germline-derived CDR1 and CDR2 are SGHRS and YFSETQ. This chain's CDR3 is CASSTTGVGANVLTF. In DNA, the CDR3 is TGCGCCAGCAGCACGACAGGGGTCGGGGCCAACGTCCTGACTTTC. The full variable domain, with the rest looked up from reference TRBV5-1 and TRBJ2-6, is KAGVTQTPRYLIKTRGQQVTLSCSPISGHRSVSWYQQTPGQGLQFLFEYFSETQRNKGNFPGRFSGRQFSNSRSEMNVSTLELGDSALYLCASSTTGVGANVLTFGAGSRLTVL.